One sample yielded the 27 T cell receptor beta chains listed below, sequenced in a study of blood T cells in healthy people across ages. The second PCR ran roughly 6 to 11 cycles with a sample-barcoded 5' primer and J-beta primers. One entry per CDR3 protein, called by TCRdb with MiXCR from the 5' RACE reads. The sample contains about 780,000 distinct CDR3 sequences, 62% of which appear only once. Source material: blood. Receptors were obtained from a man younger than 45 in good health.

The chain has TRBV9 and TRBJ1-4, with a weak D call TRBD1 (6 bases). V lost 0 bases, J lost 4 bases, and 10 bases lay in between. The CDR3 has 15 amino acids. Germline CDR1 SGDLS, CDR2 YYNGEE. CDR3 residues: CASSVGGQLNEKLFF. The CDR3 bases are TGTGCCAGCAGCGTAGGAGGACAGCTTAATGAAAAACTGTTTTTT.

The gene calls are TRBV9 and TRBJ1-2; 7 bases are a match to TRBD1. Germline V CDR1 and CDR2: SGDLS, YYNGEE. This CDR3 comprises 14 residues. J lost 2 bases, V lost 5 bases, and 6 bases had no gene match. CDR3 sequence reads: CASSGTVTNYGYTF. The CDR3 DNA reads TGTGCCAGCAGTGGGACAGTCACAAACTATGGCTACACCTTC.

V is TRBV29-1 and J is TRBJ2-4; 10 bases map to TRBD1. TRBJ2-7 explains the end of the DNA better; the J call may be wrong. The CDR3 has 13 residues. The germline V gene encodes CDR1 SQVTM and CDR2 ANQGSEA. The DNA of the CDR3 is TGCAGCTACGGGACAGGGGTAGGGTACGAGCAGTACTTC. Its translation is CSYGTGVGYEQYF.

V gene TRBV20-1 combines with J gene TRBJ1-2; D perhaps matches TRBD1 (6 bases). This CDR3 comprises 12 residues. Germline CDR1 reads DFQATT; CDR2 reads SNEGSKA (reference sequence). Trimming pared 6 bases from V and 2 bases from J, leaving 10 bases between. The CDR3 reads CSASGQNYGYTF. The CDR3 nucleotides are TGCAGTGCATCTGGACAGAACTATGGCTACACCTTC.

The V call is TRBV20-1, the J call TRBJ2-3; TRBD2 aligns across 8 bases. This CDR3 contains 17 residues. The germline V gene encodes CDR1 DFQATT and CDR2 SNEGSKA (reference sequence). Trimming took 0 bases from V and 3 from J; bases not matched to a gene: 11. The CDR3 region is CSARDERRGGTTDTQYF. The CDR3 coding sequence is TGCAGTGCTAGAGATGAAAGACGGGGGGGCACAACAGATACGCAGTATTTT.

The rearrangement uses TRBV3-1 and TRBJ2-1; 7 nucleotides align to TRBD2. CDR1 is LGHDT and CDR2 is YNNKEL in the germline V gene (reference sequence). Trimming took 5 bases from V and 5 from J; bases not matched to a gene: 9. The CDR3 is 15 amino acids. The CDR3 loop reads CASSSGTAENNEQFF. CDR3 DNA sequence: TGTGCCAGCAGCAGCGGGACCGCGGAAAACAATGAGCAGTTCTTC.

The chain couples TRBV20-1 to TRBJ2-2; 8 bases are a match to TRBD1. The CDR3 contains 16 residues. Germline V gene data show CDR1 as DFQATT and CDR2 as SNEGSKA (reference sequence). J gave up 4 bases and V 3 bases, and 10 bases lay outside the gene matches. As DNA, the CDR3 is TGCAGTGCTAGTGGGGCCGGACAGGGTGGCACCGGGGAGCTGTTTTTT. This encodes CSASGAGQGGTGELFF.

In its sample, this clonotype was seen a few times. This chain uses TRBV10-3 with TRBJ2-5, with D tentatively TRBD1 (5 bases). The ends were cut back, 5 bases at V and 5 bases at J, with 6 bases in the middle. There are 11 residues in the CDR3. Germline CDR1 and CDR2: ENHRY and SYGVKD. The CDR3 DNA reads TGTGCCATCAGTACAGGCGAGACCCAGTACTTC. It encodes CAISTGETQYF.

This chain links TRBV7-9 with TRBJ2-1, with a tentative D call TRBD1 (6 bases). V lost 5 bases and J lost 8, with 16 bases in between. Germline CDR1 reads SEHNR; CDR2 reads FQNEAQ (reference sequence). The CDR3 sequence is 14 residues long. CDR3 sequence (DNA): TGTGCCAGCAGCGTAGGGCAGGGGAGCCATGAGCAGTTCTTC. It encodes CASSVGQGSHEQFF.

The chain carries TRBV9 and TRBJ1-2, with D perhaps matching TRBD1 (5 bases). Germline V gives CDR1 SGDLS, CDR2 YYNGEE. V was shortened by 3 bases and J by 5 bases, with 11 bases between the two germline ends. CDR3 length: 13 residues. Here the CDR3 DNA reads TGTGCCAGCAGCGGGGGCAGAGTATATGGCTACACCTTC. This encodes CASSGGRVYGYTF. The full variable domain, completed using reference TRBV9 and TRBJ1-2, is DSGVTQTPKHLITATGQRVTLRCSPRSGDLSVYWYQQSLDQGLQFLIQYYNGEERAKGNILERFSAQQFPDLHSELNLSSLELGDSALYFCASSGGRVYGYTFGSGTRLTVV.

The rearrangement links TRBV5-6 to TRBJ2-7, with 8 bases fitting TRBD2. V gave up 4 bases and J gave up 4 bases; unmatched junction bases: 7. The CDR3 contains 14 residues. The germline CDR1 and CDR2 sequences are SGHDT and YYEEEE. CDR3 coding DNA: TGTGCCAGCAGCCGGGGGGGTGGGCAGTACGAGCAGTACTTC. Translating gives CASSRGGGQYEQYF.

In regard to this clonotype: Since a much larger clone is just one base distant, this may be a read error. The chain is built from TRBV7-9 and TRBJ2-1; D uncertain. The CDR3 is 14 amino acids. CDR1 and CDR2 (germline): SEHNR, FQNEAQ (reference sequence). V lost 5 bases to trimming and J lost 6 bases, with 14 bases between them. The CDR3 reads CASSARHLGNEQFF. The CDR3 nucleotides read TGTGCCAGCAGCGCAAGACATTTGGGCAATGAGCAGTTCTTC.

Worth noting for this clonotype: This may be a read error, as it is one base from a much larger clone. V is TRBV5-1 and J is TRBJ2-1; D is ambiguous. V lost 3 bases, J lost 8 bases, and 12 bases lay in between. This CDR3 is 13 amino acids long. Germline lookup yields CDR1 SGHRS and CDR2 YFSETQ. The CDR3 is CASSWNVVDEQFF. The CDR3 DNA reads TGCGCCAGCAGCTGGAACGTAGTCGATGAGCAGTTCTTC.

The V and J genes are TRBV7-2 and TRBJ1-2; D might be TRBD1 (5 bases). The CDR3 contains 15 residues. Germline V gene data show CDR1 as SGHTA and CDR2 as FQGNSA. The V gene lost 5 bases and the J gene lost 4 bases, with 17 bases spanning the gap. DNA of the CDR3: TGTGCCAGCAGCCGAGTAGGGGCGGAAAGCTATGGCTACACCTTC. Encoded protein: CASSRVGAESYGYTF.

This clonotype was found once. This chain connects TRBV4-3 to TRBJ2-4; no reliable D call. Gene TRBJ2-5 matches the end of the DNA better, so the J call may be wrong. From germline, CDR1 is LGHNA and CDR2 YSLEER. This CDR3 comprises 14 residues. The CDR3 bases are TGCGCCAGCAGCCAAGATCGGCTTAGAGAGACCCAGTACTTC. It translates to CASSQDRLRETQYF.

This clonotype has a count of ten or more. The chain links TRBV6-5 to TRBJ2-7; D is unresolved. Germline V CDR1 and CDR2: MNHEY, SVGAGI. Trimming stripped 7 bases from V and 2 bases from J, with 12 bases between. The CDR3 is 13 residues long. The DNA for the CDR3 is TGTGCCAGCACCGTCTCAACTACCTACGAGCAGTACTTC. Translated: CASTVSTTYEQYF.

This clonotype occurred a few times. The chain couples TRBV7-9 to TRBJ2-3; no definite D call. The CDR3 runs to 15 residues. Germline V gives CDR1 SEHNR, CDR2 FQNEAQ (reference sequence). Trimming left V 2 bases short and J 3 bases short, with 12 bases between. The CDR3 DNA reads as TGTGCCAGCAGCTTATCTATAGGCTTGACAGATACGCAGTATTTT. Encoded protein: CASSLSIGLTDTQYF.

This clonotype occurred many times. J is TRBJ1-5 and V is TRBV2; 7 positions agree with TRBD1. The germline V gene has CDR1 SNHLY and CDR2 FYNNEI. With 4 bases clipped from V and 4 bases from J, the junction kept 4 bases outside the gene matches. The CDR3 has 14 residues. The CDR3 sequence is CASSGQGRNQPQHF. The DNA of the CDR3 is TGTGCCAGCAGTGGACAGGGACGGAATCAGCCCCAGCATTTT.

This rearrangement joins TRBV9 to TRBJ2-1; D gene uncertain. The V gene lost 4 bases and the J gene lost 0 bases, with 23 bases spanning the gap. The germline CDR1 and CDR2 sequences are SGDLS and YYNGEE. The CDR3 runs to 19 residues. Written as DNA, the CDR3 is TGTGCCAGCAGCACCTCACAACTCATAGTCCACAGCTCCTACAATGAGCAGTTCTTC. Protein sequence: CASSTSQLIVHSSYNEQFF.

This clonotype was observed a handful of times. This chain joins TRBV3-1 and TRBJ2-3; D unresolved. The CDR3 contains 13 residues. Germline V gives CDR1 LGHDT, CDR2 YNNKEL (reference sequence). The ends were cut back, 5 bases at V and 3 bases at J, with 9 bases in the middle. Written as DNA, the CDR3 is TGTGCCAGCAGCGCCCCGCCAACAGATACGCAGTATTTT. Its translation is CASSAPPTDTQYF.

The chain joins TRBV7-2 to TRBJ2-5, with 10 bases fitting TRBD2. Germline V gives CDR1 SGHTA, CDR2 FQGNSA. Trimming took 6 bases from V and 2 from J; bases not matched to a gene: 3. The CDR3 contains 14 residues. Here the CDR3 DNA reads TGTGCCAGCAGGGTTAGCGGGGGGCAAGAGACCCAGTACTTC. Its protein is CASRVSGGQETQYF.

The V and J genes are TRBV6-2 or TRBV6-3 and TRBJ2-5; D is perhaps TRBD1 (5 bases). With 7 bases removed from V and 2 bases from J, the gap between germline ends came to 14 bases. This CDR3 comprises 14 residues. Germline V lookup: CDR1 MNHEY, CDR2 SVGEGT. In DNA, the CDR3 is TGTGCCAGCACCCCGACCAGGACACAAGAGACCCAGTACTTC. As protein: CASTPTRTQETQYF.

The chain joins TRBV20-1 to TRBJ2-5; the D gene is possibly TRBD2 (5 bases). Deletions cut 3 bases from V and 5 bases from J, with 10 bases between. Germline assignment: CDR1 DFQATT and CDR2 SNEGSKA (reference sequence). This CDR3 contains 12 residues. Here the CDR3 DNA reads TGCAGTGCTAGCCCGGCGGGCGAGACCCAGTACTTC. This gives the protein CSASPAGETQYF.

The table lists this clonotype with a few counts. The junction departs from the called germline gene at one end, perhaps through a read error. This chain links TRBV7-2 with TRBJ1-4; D remains ambiguous. Germline V CDR1 and CDR2: SGHTA, FQGNSA. The CDR3 totals 15 residues. In DNA form, the CDR3 reads TGTGCCAGTAGCTCCCAACGGACTCTGGGGGAAAAACTGTTTTTT. Translating it yields CASSSQRTLGEKLFF.

The chain has TRBV2 and TRBJ2-7; 10 nucleotides line up with TRBD2. Germline-derived CDR1 and CDR2 are SNHLY and FYNNEI. V lost 8 bases and J lost 2; bases outside the gene matches: 0. CDR3 size: 12 residues. The CDR3 DNA follows: TGTGCCAGCGGACTAGCGGCCTACGAGCAGTACTTC. Translated: CASGLAAYEQYF.

The table lists this clonotype with a few counts. V and J are TRBV20-1 and TRBJ1-4, with 11 bases fitting TRBD1. In germline, CDR1 is DFQATT, CDR2 SNEGSKA (reference sequence). J gave up 6 bases and V 5 bases, and 2 bases lay outside the gene matches. The CDR3 sequence is 13 residues long. In nucleotides, the CDR3 is TGCAGTGCTCGGGACAGGGGGTATGAAAAACTGTTTTTT. This translates into CSARDRGYEKLFF.

This clonotype was counted between two and nine times. The V gene is TRBV12-3 or TRBV12-4, the J gene TRBJ1-2; D gene uncertain. With 6 bases removed from V and 5 bases from J, the gap between germline ends came to 10 bases. This CDR3 is built from 12 residues. Written as DNA, the CDR3 is TGTGCCAGCAGGGACTTATGGTATGGCTACACCTTC. This codes for CASRDLWYGYTF.